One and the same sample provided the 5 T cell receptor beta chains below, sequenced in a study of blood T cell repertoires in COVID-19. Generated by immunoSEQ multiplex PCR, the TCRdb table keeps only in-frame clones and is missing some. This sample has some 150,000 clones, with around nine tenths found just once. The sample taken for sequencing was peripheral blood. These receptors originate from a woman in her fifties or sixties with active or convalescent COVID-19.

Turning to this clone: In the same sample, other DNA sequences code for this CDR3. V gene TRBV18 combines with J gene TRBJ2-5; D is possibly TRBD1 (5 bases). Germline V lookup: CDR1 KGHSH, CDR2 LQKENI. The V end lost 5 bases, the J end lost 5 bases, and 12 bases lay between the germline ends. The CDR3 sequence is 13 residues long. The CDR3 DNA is TGTGCCAGCTCATCAGGGCTGGGCGAGACCCAGTACTTC. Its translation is CASSSGLGETQYF.

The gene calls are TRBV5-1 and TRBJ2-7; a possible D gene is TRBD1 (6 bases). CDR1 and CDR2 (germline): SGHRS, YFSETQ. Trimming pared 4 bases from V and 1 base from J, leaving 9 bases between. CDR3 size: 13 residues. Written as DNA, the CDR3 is TGCGCCAGCAGCGGACAGTATTCCTACGAGCAGTACTTC. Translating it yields CASSGQYSYEQYF.

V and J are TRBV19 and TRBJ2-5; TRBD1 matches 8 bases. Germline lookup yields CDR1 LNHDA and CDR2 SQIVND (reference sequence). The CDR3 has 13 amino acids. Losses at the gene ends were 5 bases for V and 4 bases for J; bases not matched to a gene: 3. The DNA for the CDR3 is TGTGCCAGTAGTCCTGGACAGGGAGAGACCCAGTACTTC. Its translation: CASSPGQGETQYF.

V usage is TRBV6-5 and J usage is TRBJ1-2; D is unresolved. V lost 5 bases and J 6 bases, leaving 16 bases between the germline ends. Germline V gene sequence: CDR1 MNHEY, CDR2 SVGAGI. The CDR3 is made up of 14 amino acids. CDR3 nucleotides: TGTGCCAGCAGTCACCCGGGGATGGTTCATGGCTACACCTTC. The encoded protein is CASSHPGMVHGYTF.

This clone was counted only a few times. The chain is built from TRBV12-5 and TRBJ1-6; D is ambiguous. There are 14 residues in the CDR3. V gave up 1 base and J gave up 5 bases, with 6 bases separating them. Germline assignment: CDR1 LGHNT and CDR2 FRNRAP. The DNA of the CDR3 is TGTGCTAGTGGTTTGGGAGGAAATAATTCACCCCTCCACTTT. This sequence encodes CASGLGGNNSPLHF. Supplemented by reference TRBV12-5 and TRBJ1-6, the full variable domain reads DARVTQTPRHKVTEMGQEVTMRCQPILGHNTVFWYRQTMMQGLELLAYFRNRAPLDDSGMPKDRFSAEMPDATLATLKIQPSEPRDSAVYFCASGLGGNNSPLHFGNGTRLTVT.